A single sample is the source of the 14 T cell receptor beta chains below, sequenced in a study of T cells in Graves' hyperthyroidism and ophthalmopathy. RNA transcripts provided the source from which TCR beta CDR3 regions were amplified. RT-PCR in the first round (using the HTBI primer set) targeted the TCR CDR3. Each CDR3 protein gets one entry after TCRdb re-called the multiplex PCR reads with MiXCR. The sample lists approximately 610,000 distinct CDR3 sequences; about 15% were seen once. The specimen was blood. All receptors come from a woman aged 40 to 50 with Graves' ophthalmopathy.

This clonotype was found many times. The V gene is TRBV3-1, the J gene TRBJ1-1; no definite D call. The germline CDR1 and CDR2 sequences are LGHDT and YNNKEL (reference sequence). This CDR3 region has 12 residues. The V and J ends lost 0 bases and 11 bases respectively, with 10 bases between them. DNA for the CDR3: TGTGCCAGCAGCCAAGAGGAAGGGAGGGCTTTCTTT. Its translation: CASSQEEGRAFF.

This clonotype was counted at least ten times. The chain combines TRBV19 with TRBJ1-2; a weak D match, TRBD1 (6 bases). The germline V gene encodes CDR1 LNHDA and CDR2 SQIVND (reference sequence). CDR3 length equals 16 residues. V lost 10 bases to trimming and J lost 2 bases, with 23 bases between them. Written as DNA, the CDR3 is TGTGCCATCGCAGAGGGGGGAGGGGCTGTAAACTATGGCTACACCTTC. Amino acid sequence: CAIAEGGGAVNYGYTF.

This clonotype came up a few times. This chain joins TRBV7-9 and TRBJ2-5; possible D gene TRBD2, 6 bases. The CDR3 loop spans 16 amino acids. V lost 5 bases, J lost 1 base, and 17 bases lay in between. Germline lookup yields CDR1 SEHNR and CDR2 FQNEAQ (reference sequence). The CDR3 DNA reads TGTGCCAGCAGCCCCTTTATAGCGGTCAGCCAAGAGACCCAGTACTTC. Translation: CASSPFIAVSQETQYF.

The chain joins TRBV10-3 to TRBJ2-2; D might be TRBD2 (6 bases). CDR1 and CDR2 from the germline V gene are ENHRY and SYGVKD. The CDR3 length is 16 residues. Trimming took 4 bases from V and 0 from J, leaving 12 bases between them. CDR3 sequence reads: CAISGRLGANTGELFF. The CDR3 DNA reads as TGTGCCATCAGTGGCCGACTAGGGGCGAACACCGGGGAGCTGTTTTTT.

This clonotype was seen ten or more times. This chain uses TRBV6-2 or TRBV6-3 with TRBJ2-7; 10 positions agree with TRBD2. CDR3 length equals 15 residues. V gave up 6 bases and J gave up 3 bases; unmatched junction bases: 8. CDR1 MNHEY and CDR2 SVGEGT come from the germline V gene. The CDR3 sequence is CASSHRASGSYEQYF. The DNA for the CDR3 is TGTGCCAGCAGCCATAGGGCTAGCGGGAGCTACGAGCAGTACTTC.

The V and J genes are TRBV6-1 and TRBJ2-7; no firm D call. Trimming cost V 5 bases and J 1 base, with 9 bases left between them. The CDR3 is 13 residues long. Germline V lookup: CDR1 MNHNS, CDR2 SASEGT. The CDR3 DNA follows: TGTGCCAGCAGTATAAACAGATCCTACGAGCAGTACTTC. This gives the protein CASSINRSYEQYF.

This clonotype was observed a few times. The chain employs TRBV7-6 and TRBJ2-5; 10 nucleotides line up with TRBD2. Germline loops: CDR1 SGHVS, CDR2 FNYEAQ. Germline trimming cut 6 bases from V and 3 bases from J; bases unmatched to any gene: 10. The CDR3 totals 16 residues. DNA for the CDR3: TGTGCCAGCAGTATAGGTGGGCTAGCGGGAGAAGAGACCCAGTACTTC. It encodes CASSIGGLAGEETQYF.

The rearrangement joins TRBV7-9 to TRBJ2-5, with TRBD2 as a possible D gene (5 bases). V lost 5 bases to trimming and J lost 5 bases, with 15 bases between them. The CDR3 runs to 14 residues. CDR1 and CDR2 from the germline V gene are SEHNR and FQNEAQ (reference sequence). CDR3 nucleotides: TGTGCCAGCAGCCTCACGGGAAGGTGGGAGACCCAGTACTTC. Translated: CASSLTGRWETQYF.

This clonotype was detected many times. V usage is TRBV6-2 or TRBV6-3 and J usage is TRBJ1-1; D is perhaps TRBD1 (6 bases). The CDR3 runs 16 residues. V gave up 4 bases and J gave up 1 base, with 16 bases separating them. Germline-derived CDR1 and CDR2 are MNHEY and SVGEGT. The CDR3 DNA reads TGTGCCAGCAGTTCCGCAAGGACAGCCCAGAACACTGAAGCTTTCTTT. Amino acids: CASSSARTAQNTEAFF.

In this sample, this clonotype turned up many times. This CDR3 reads CASRQSTALYGELFF. As DNA, the CDR3 is TGTGCCAGCAGGCAATCTACCGCACTTTACGGGGAGCTGTTTTTT. The V call is TRBV12-3 or TRBV12-4, the J call TRBJ2-2; D gene uncertain. This CDR3 region has 15 residues. Trimming pared 6 bases from V and 7 bases from J, leaving 18 bases between.

This clonotype showed up many times. The chain links TRBV30 to TRBJ1-5, with TRBD1 identical over 9 bases. The CDR3 extends over 15 amino acids. In germline, CDR1 is GTSNPN, CDR2 SVGIG (reference sequence). The junction had 3 bases not matched to a gene; V was cut back by 1 base and J by 2 bases. The CDR3, as DNA: TGTGCCTGGAGTGGGGACAGGGCGCGCAATCAGCCCCAGCATTTT. Translating it yields CAWSGDRARNQPQHF. Full variable domain (outside the CDR3, taken from reference TRBV30 and TRBJ1-5): SQTIHQWPATLVQPVGSPLSLECTVEGTSNPNLYWYRQAAGRGLQLLFYSVGIGQISSEVPQNLSASRPQDRQFILSSKKLLLSDSGFYLCAWSGDRARNQPQHFGDGTRLSIL.

This clonotype has a count of ten or more. The chain employs TRBV2 and TRBJ2-7; tentatively, D is TRBD1 (6 bases). CDR1 is SNHLY and CDR2 is FYNNEI in the germline V gene. Between the trimmed V and J ends, which lost 4 bases and 3 bases, there was a span of 10 bases. This CDR3 has 13 residues. The CDR3 loop reads CASSGDTYYEQYF. CDR3 coding DNA: TGTGCCAGCAGTGGGGACACTTACTACGAGCAGTACTTC.

This clonotype showed up many times. The genes are TRBV6-1 and TRBJ1-1, with 10 positions matching TRBD1. The CDR3 loop spans 15 amino acids. Trimming took 5 bases from V and 0 from J; bases not matched to a gene: 3. Germline V gives CDR1 MNHNS, CDR2 SASEGT. This CDR3 reads CASSTTGGLNTEAFF. The CDR3 coding sequence is TGTGCCAGCAGTACGACAGGGGGCTTGAACACTGAAGCTTTCTTT.

This clonotype was detected ten times or more. V and J are TRBV9 and TRBJ1-1; the D is unclear. Germline CDR1 and CDR2: SGDLS and YYNGEE. The V gene lost 0 bases and the J gene lost 3 bases, with 9 bases spanning the gap. There are 14 residues in the CDR3. The CDR3 coding sequence is TGTGCCAGCAGCGTAGGGGATCCGTACACTGAAGCTTTCTTT. As protein: CASSVGDPYTEAFF.